This T cell receptor beta chain was identified during a study of PD-1 blockade in classical Hodgkin lymphoma. Study-level points and caveats: Those achieving complete response showed baseline diversity like newly diagnosed patients.

Of note for this clone: The antigen is not known.

The data were produced by immunoSEQ multiplex PCR, yet TCRdb's version contains in-frame clones alone and is incomplete. The sample includes approximately 100,000 clones, 83% seen only once; the top ten take around 15%. Germline lookup yields CDR1 SGHRS and CDR2 YFSETQ. The V end was cut by 3 bases, the J end by 6 bases, with 19 bases between. The CDR3 covers 15 residues. The time point: cycle 4 day 1 (C4D1), after less than seven weeks of nivolumab. All trial patients relapsed after autologous stem cell transplantation. The sequence was collected from a human donor with classical Hodgkin lymphoma. The input for sequencing was peripheral blood mononuclear cells (PBMCs), taken before the fourth cycle of nivolumab. The chain couples TRBV5-1 to TRBJ2-7; the D gene is possibly TRBD2 (6 bases). CDR3 nucleotides: TGCGCCAGCAGCTCTCGACTAGAAGTTGTAGCCGAGCAGTACTTC. This translates into CASSSRLEVVAEQYF.